The source of this TCR beta chain is a study of cytomegalovirus exposure and HLA in healthy donors. The study, taken as a whole, reports: Diagnosis of cytomegalovirus status made by the classifier reportedly showed high specificity and sensitivity.

J gave up 5 bases and V 1 base, and 5 bases lay outside the gene matches. CDR1 and CDR2 from the germline V gene are SGDLS and YYNGEE. The CDR3 is made up of 15 amino acids. Notes on this clone: The target antigen is unknown.

With 60 Vbeta and 13 Jbeta primers, the PCR was carried out. Generated by immunoSEQ multiplex PCR, the TCRdb table keeps only in-frame clones and is missing some. This listing includes fewer than 45,000 clones. The sequenced sample was PBMCs. The chain recombines TRBV9 with TRBJ2-1, with TRBD1 matching 8 bases. This TCR was recovered from a man aged 40-55 years in good health and CMV-seropositive. CDR3 protein: CASSVRGQGDNEQFF. The CDR3 bases are TGTGCCAGCAGCGTACGCGGACAGGGAGACAATGAGCAGTTCTTC.